A single sample is the source of the 5 T cell receptor beta chains below, sequenced in a study of blood T cell repertoires in COVID-19. Clones were sequenced by immunoSEQ multiplex PCR, and TCRdb holds only the in-frame ones, with some missing. The sample lists some 130,000 clones, 88% seen once, with roughly 2.2% in the top ten. Sequencing was carried out using peripheral blood. These receptors were collected from a man between 65 and 80 years old with active COVID-19.

J is TRBJ2-1 and V is TRBV9; 8 bases fit TRBD2. Germline CDR1 is SGDLS and CDR2 is YYNGEE. CDR3 length: 16 residues. The V and J ends lost 4 bases and 0 bases, in that order; junction bases with no gene match: 6. CDR3 in amino acids: CASSPRLASSYNEQFF. CDR3 sequence (DNA): TGTGCCAGCAGCCCTCGACTAGCGTCCTCCTACAATGAGCAGTTCTTC.

J is TRBJ2-3 and V is TRBV11-2; 7 bases are a match to TRBD2. The CDR3 has 18 amino acids. Germline assignment: CDR1 SGHAT and CDR2 FQNNGV. The J segment lost 2 bases and the V segment lost 2 bases, leaving 13 bases of the junction unmatched. The CDR3 is CASSLRPRSGTTTDTQYF. CDR3 DNA sequence: TGTGCCAGCAGCTTACGCCCCAGATCCGGGACTACCACAGATACGCAGTATTTT.

The chain joins TRBV7-2 to TRBJ2-2; D may be TRBD1 (6 bases). Trimming removed 1 base at V and 9 bases at J, with 15 bases between. Germline V gene sequence: CDR1 SGHTA, CDR2 FQGNSA. CDR3 size: 15 residues. CDR3 bases: TGTGCCAGCAGCTTAGTAACAGGGAATCCTAGGGAGCTGTTTTTT. It translates to CASSLVTGNPRELFF. The complete variable domain, with remaining parts taken from reference TRBV7-2 and TRBJ2-2, reads GAGVSQSPSNKVTEKGKDVELRCDPISGHTALYWYRQSLGQGLEFLIYFQGNSAPDKSGLPSDRFSAERTGGSVSTLTIQRTQQEDSAVYLCASSLVTGNPRELFFGEGSRLTVL.

V and J are TRBV5-6 and TRBJ1-6; D remains ambiguous. Trimming cost V 1 base and J 4 bases, with 9 bases left between them. The CDR3 runs to 15 residues. The V gene's germline CDR1 is SGHDT and CDR2 YYEEEE. CDR3 sequence: CASSLWARYNSPLHF. In DNA form, the CDR3 reads TGTGCCAGCAGCTTGTGGGCCAGATATAATTCACCCCTCCACTTT. The entire variable domain, with the rest obtained from reference TRBV5-6 and TRBJ1-6, is as follows: DAGVTQSPTHLIKTRGQQVTLRCSPKSGHDTVSWYQQALGQGPQFIFQYYEEEERQRGNFPDRFSGHQFPNYSSELNVNALLLGDSALYLCASSLWARYNSPLHFGNGTRLTVT.

The V call is TRBV13, the J call TRBJ2-3; the match to TRBD2 covers 15 bases. Unmatched junction bases numbered 5, after V lost 3 bases and J lost 1 base. Per germline, CDR1 PRHDT and CDR2 FYEKMQ (reference sequence). The CDR3 loop spans 18 amino acids. CDR3 in amino acids: CASSFPGTSGRRTDTQYF. The CDR3 nucleotides are TGTGCCAGCAGCTTCCCCGGGACTAGCGGGAGGCGCACAGATACGCAGTATTTT.